This passage covers 30 T cell receptor beta chains from one sample sequenced in a study of blood T cell repertoires in COVID-19. Here immunoSEQ multiplex PCR was the method, and the copy in TCRdb shows in-frame clones only, minus some. This sample yields approximately 300,000 clones, of which around nine tenths are seen a single time; around 4.2% belongs to the top ten. The sample consisted of PBMCs or T cells enriched from blood (not recorded which). The receptors were sampled from a woman aged 30 to 39 who had been exposed to COVID-19.

A remark on this clone: The same CDR3 arises from other DNA sequences in this sample as well. This chain connects TRBV27 to TRBJ1-2; the D gene is possibly TRBD1 (5 bases). The V gene's germline CDR1 is MNHEY and CDR2 SMNVEV (reference sequence). This CDR3 spans 14 amino acids. The ends were cut back, 0 bases at V and 5 bases at J, with 10 bases in the middle. In DNA, the CDR3 is TGTGCCAGCAGTTTATCGAGGGGAGGGTATGGCTACACCTTC. This codes for CASSLSRGGYGYTF.

The chain recombines TRBV7-6 with TRBJ2-2, with D perhaps matching TRBD2 (6 bases). Germline CDR1 reads SGHVS; CDR2 reads FNYEAQ. The CDR3 has 14 amino acids. V dropped 5 bases and J dropped 4 bases, with 11 bases sitting between them. The CDR3 coding sequence is TGTGCCAGCAGCCTGACTAGTTCCACCGGGGAGCTGTTTTTT. Protein sequence: CASSLTSSTGELFF.

The V call is TRBV6-5, the J call TRBJ1-4, with D unclear. CDR3 length equals 16 residues. V was clipped by 0 bases and J by 3 bases, with 11 bases between them. Germline CDR1 reads MNHEY; CDR2 reads SVGAGI. The CDR3 here is CASSYSWVGANEKLFF. Written as DNA, the CDR3 is TGTGCCAGCAGTTACTCGTGGGTGGGCGCTAATGAAAAACTGTTTTTT.

V is TRBV7-8 and J is TRBJ1-1, with 7 bases matching TRBD1. There are 14 residues in the CDR3. The germline V gene encodes CDR1 SGHVS and CDR2 FQNEAQ. V dropped 7 bases and J dropped 1; count of bases not matched to a gene: 6. The CDR3 DNA reads TGTGCCAGCAAGAGGGGGCTCAGGAACACTGAAGCTTTCTTT. This codes for CASKRGLRNTEAFF.

CDR3 DNA: TGTGCCAGCAGCGCCCGCTGGACAGGGGAGGACGAGCAGTACTTC. It is translated as CASSARWTGEDEQYF. The chain uses TRBV11-3 and TRBJ2-7; 9 bases line up with TRBD1. Germline loops: CDR1 SGHNT, CDR2 YENEEA. The CDR3 extends over 15 amino acids. The J segment lost 5 bases and the V segment lost 5 bases, leaving 10 bases of the junction unmatched. The full variable domain, its missing parts supplied by reference TRBV11-3 and TRBJ2-7, is EAGVVQSPRYKIIEKKQPVAFWCNPISGHNTLYWYLQNLGQGPELLIRYENEEAVDDSQLPKDRFSAERLKGVDSTLKIQPAELGDSAVYLCASSARWTGEDEQYFGPGTRLTVT.

Here the CDR3 reads CASSSPGDGEYGYTF. DNA for the CDR3: TGTGCCAGCAGTTCCCCAGGGGACGGTGAATATGGCTACACCTTC. The V call is TRBV6-5, the J call TRBJ1-2; maybe TRBD1 (6 bases). V was clipped by 4 bases and J by 5 bases, with 17 bases between them. Germline-derived CDR1 and CDR2 are MNHEY and SVGAGI. This CDR3 contains 15 residues.

This chain links TRBV3-1 (or the pseudogene TRBV3-2) with TRBJ1-1; unclear D gene. V lost 5 bases, J lost 1 base, and 8 bases lay in between. Germline V gives CDR1 LGHDT, CDR2 YNNKEL (reference sequence). The CDR3 extends over 13 amino acids. The CDR3 DNA reads TGTGCCAGCAGCTTTAGTAGGAACACTGAAGCTTTCTTT. This encodes CASSFSRNTEAFF.

CDR3 sequence reads: CATSGTEKRYNEQFF. The CDR3, as DNA: TGTGCCACATCCGGGACAGAAAAACGGTACAATGAGCAGTTCTTC. The chain employs TRBV6-5 and TRBJ2-1; 7 bases agree with TRBD1. This CDR3 spans 15 amino acids. Germline loops: CDR1 MNHEY, CDR2 SVGAGI. Trimming cost V 10 bases and J 4 bases; bases outside gene matches: 13.

V and J are TRBV4-1 and TRBJ1-2, with 9 bases that match TRBD1. The CDR3 is 13 residues long. Trimming at V came to 8 bases and at J to 6 bases, leaving 7 bases not matched to a gene. CDR1 is MGHRA and CDR2 is YSYEKL in the germline V gene. CDR3 DNA: TGCGCCAGCGGACCACAGGGGGCGGATGGCTACACCTTC. Protein: CASGPQGADGYTF.

The chain carries TRBV5-4 and TRBJ2-5, with TRBD2 matching 12 bases. Trimming cost V 4 bases and J 2 bases; bases outside gene matches: 3. Germline V gene lookup returns CDR1 SGHNT and CDR2 YYREEE (reference sequence). The CDR3 covers 15 residues. CDR3 bases: TGTGCCAGCAGCCCTAGCGGGGGGGGGCAAGAGACCCAGTACTTC. Residues: CASSPSGGGQETQYF.

The V gene is TRBV9, the J gene TRBJ2-7; a possible D gene is TRBD1 (6 bases). The CDR3 sequence is 14 residues long. CDR1 is SGDLS, CDR2 YYNGEE, per germline. Trimming shortened V by 0 bases and J by 3 bases, and 10 bases separated the two germline ends. CDR3 in amino acids: CASSVGTDLYEQYF. CDR3 bases: TGTGCCAGCAGCGTAGGGACAGACCTCTACGAGCAGTACTTC.

The rearrangement joins TRBV18 to TRBJ1-6, with D perhaps matching TRBD1 (5 bases). CDR1 and CDR2 from the germline V gene are KGHSH and LQKENI. V was pared by 6 bases and J by 11 bases, with 17 bases between. The length of the CDR3 is 14 residues. CDR3 loop: CASSPPGGWPPLHF. CDR3 DNA sequence: TGTGCCAGCTCCCCCCCGGGGGGGTGGCCACCCCTCCACTTT.

The gene calls are TRBV4-1 and TRBJ1-4; D unresolved. V was cut by 4 bases and J by 0 bases, with 18 bases left in between. This CDR3 is 18 amino acids long. Germline values: CDR1 MGHRA, CDR2 YSYEKL. The CDR3 region has the DNA TGCGCCAGCAGCCCTAGCCTCGGGAGTTCGGCAACTAATGAAAAACTGTTTTTT. Protein product: CASSPSLGSSATNEKLFF.

This rearrangement joins TRBV5-6 to TRBJ2-5, with TRBD2 identical over 9 bases. From germline, CDR1 is SGHDT and CDR2 YYEEEE. The CDR3 has 15 amino acids. V lost 3 bases to trimming and J lost 1 base; unmatched junction nucleotides: 4. CDR3 amino acids: CASSWPGLAQETQYF. CDR3 nucleotide sequence: TGTGCCAGCAGCTGGCCGGGACTAGCCCAAGAGACCCAGTACTTC.

The J gene is TRBJ2-7, the V gene TRBV27, with D possibly TRBD1 on 7 matching bases. The germline V and J ends were trimmed by 5 bases and 0 bases, with 20 bases remaining between them. The CDR3 covers 17 residues. Germline V gene lookup returns CDR1 MNHEY and CDR2 SMNVEV (reference sequence). The CDR3 reads CASSPINSRGVSYEQYF. For the CDR3, the DNA is TGTGCCAGCAGTCCCATCAACTCCAGGGGGGTCTCCTACGAGCAGTACTTC.

The chain combines TRBV12-5 with TRBJ1-2; 7 bases match TRBD1. This CDR3 contains 15 residues. Trimming cost V 7 bases and J 4 bases; bases outside gene matches: 12. Germline V gene data show CDR1 as LGHNT and CDR2 as FRNRAP. CDR3 protein: CASAPHRDSPYGYTF. The CDR3 nucleotides are TGTGCTAGTGCCCCGCACCGGGACAGCCCCTATGGCTACACCTTC.

Concerning this clone itself: This specimen includes other DNA sequences encoding the same CDR3. This chain joins TRBV7-2 and TRBJ2-2; TRBD2 aligns across 8 bases. V trimming: 6 bases; J trimming: 3 bases; junction bases outside the gene matches: 3. Germline lookup yields CDR1 SGHTA and CDR2 FQGNSA. This CDR3 spans 14 amino acids. The CDR3 sequence is CASSFSGDTGELFF. As DNA, the CDR3 is TGTGCCAGCAGTTTTAGCGGGGACACCGGGGAGCTGTTTTTT. Using reference TRBV7-2 and TRBJ2-2 for the parts outside the CDR3, the full variable domain is GAGVSQSPSNKVTEKGKDVELRCDPISGHTALYWYRQSLGQGLEFLIYFQGNSAPDKSGLPSDRFSAERTGGSVSTLTIQRTQQEDSAVYLCASSFSGDTGELFFGEGSRLTVL.

The CDR3 reads CATGGELFDEQFF. The CDR3 coding sequence is TGTGCCACCGGGGGGGAGCTTTTCGATGAGCAGTTCTTC. The chain has TRBV24-1 and TRBJ2-1; 7 bases are shared with TRBD2. The CDR3 covers 13 residues. V lost 9 bases and J lost 8; bases outside the gene matches: 9. From germline, CDR1 is KGHDR and CDR2 SFDVKD.

V gene TRBV10-2 combines with J gene TRBJ2-7; the match to TRBD2 covers 7 bases. The CDR3 totals 12 residues. V gave up 10 bases and J gave up 3 bases; unmatched junction bases: 6. Germline CDR1 WSHSY, CDR2 SAAADI. The CDR3 bases are TGCGCCACGATGGGGGGGAGCTACGAGCAGTACTTC. Protein: CATMGGSYEQYF.

The chain links TRBV4-3 to TRBJ2-2; 8 nucleotides align to TRBD1. This CDR3 has 17 amino acids. The V and J ends lost 1 base and 5 bases, in that order; junction bases with no gene match: 9. Germline CDR1 and CDR2: LGHNA and YSLEER. CDR3 in amino acids: CASSQVNRQGATGELFF. The CDR3 DNA reads as TGCGCCAGCAGCCAAGTAAATAGGCAGGGGGCGACCGGGGAGCTGTTTTTT.

This clone was observed a few times. The chain employs TRBV30 and TRBJ1-6, with D uncertain. CDR3 length: 12 residues. V shed 2 bases and J shed 13 bases, with 12 bases lying between them. Germline V gene sequence: CDR1 GTSNPN, CDR2 SVGIG (reference sequence). The CDR3 bases are TGTGCCTGGAGTTCTGTAGGGAGGCCCCTCCACTTT. Translating gives CAWSSVGRPLHF.

The V gene is TRBV13, the J gene TRBJ2-1, with 7 bases aligning to TRBD2. With V trimmed by 1 base and J by 7 bases, 7 bases remained unmatched. Looked up from germline, CDR1 is PRHDT and CDR2 is FYEKMQ (reference sequence). The CDR3 length is 15 residues. The CDR3 sequence is CASSLVGEGGNEQFF. The CDR3 nucleotides are TGTGCCAGCAGCTTAGTCGGGGAGGGCGGGAATGAGCAGTTCTTC.

In its sample, this clone was seen a few times. This chain uses TRBV28 with TRBJ2-7; 8 bases are a match to TRBD2. This CDR3 has 16 amino acids. Looked up from germline, CDR1 is MDHEN and CDR2 is SYDVKM. Trimming took 5 bases from V and 2 from J; bases not matched to a gene: 11. The CDR3 is CASSAEASGLTYEQYF. CDR3 coding DNA: TGTGCCAGCAGTGCAGAGGCTAGCGGGTTAACCTACGAGCAGTACTTC.

The chain joins TRBV6-5 to TRBJ1-2, with D possibly matching TRBD1 (5 bases). V was pared by 7 bases and J by 7 bases, with 19 bases between. Per germline, CDR1 MNHEY and CDR2 SVGAGI. The CDR3 is 14 residues long. CDR3 DNA sequence: TGTGCCAGCAAACCTGGACACGCCATGGGTGGCTACACCTTC. Amino acids: CASKPGHAMGGYTF.

This clone was detected only once. The chain carries TRBV13 and TRBJ2-1; TRBD1 aligns across 8 bases. Germline V gene data show CDR1 as PRHDT and CDR2 as FYEKMQ (reference sequence). The V gene end was trimmed by 5 bases and the J gene end by 6 bases; junction bases not matched to a gene: 6. This CDR3 spans 14 amino acids. The CDR3 nucleotides are TGTGCCAGCAGCCCGACAGGGGCTTCCAATGAGCAGTTCTTC. This codes for CASSPTGASNEQFF.

The rearrangement uses TRBV2 and TRBJ1-2, with D tentatively TRBD1 (5 bases). This CDR3 has 13 residues. Trimming cost V 11 bases and J 7 bases, with 20 bases left between them. Germline assignment: CDR1 SNHLY and CDR2 FYNNEI. The CDR3 region is CAGTFTGRGGYTF. The CDR3 DNA reads as TGTGCCGGGACCTTTACGGGGAGGGGTGGCTACACCTTC.

The chain joins TRBV12-3 or TRBV12-4 to TRBJ2-1; no definite D call. The ends were cut back, 6 bases at V and 5 bases at J, with 8 bases in the middle. The CDR3 is 12 amino acids. The CDR3 region has the DNA TGTGCCAGCAGCTTCCAGGACAATGAGCAGTTCTTC. This encodes CASSFQDNEQFF.

The CDR3 is CASSTAGYYGYTF. Written as DNA, the CDR3 is TGTGCCAGCAGTACGGCAGGGTACTATGGCTACACCTTC. The chain is built from TRBV27 and TRBJ1-2; a possible D gene is TRBD1 (5 bases). Trimming left V 5 bases short and J 3 bases short, with 10 bases between. Germline CDR1 and CDR2: MNHEY and SMNVEV (reference sequence). The CDR3 spans 13 residues.

The chain uses TRBV2 and TRBJ1-2; TRBD1 matches 10 bases. CDR1 and CDR2 from the germline V gene are SNHLY and FYNNEI. The CDR3 has 13 amino acids. V shed 4 bases and J 12 bases; nucleotides not matched to a gene: 8. In DNA form, the CDR3 reads TGTGCCAGCAGTGCCGGGACAGGGGTCGCACACACCTTC. Encoded protein: CASSAGTGVAHTF.

The chain is built from TRBV14 and TRBJ1-2, with D maybe TRBD1 (5 bases). V lost 0 bases to trimming and J lost 1 base, with 9 bases between them. Germline V gives CDR1 SGHDN, CDR2 FVKESK. CDR3 length: 15 residues. As DNA, the CDR3 is TGTGCCAGCAGCCAAGATGGGGACTATAACTATGGCTACACCTTC. Translated, it gives CASSQDGDYNYGYTF.